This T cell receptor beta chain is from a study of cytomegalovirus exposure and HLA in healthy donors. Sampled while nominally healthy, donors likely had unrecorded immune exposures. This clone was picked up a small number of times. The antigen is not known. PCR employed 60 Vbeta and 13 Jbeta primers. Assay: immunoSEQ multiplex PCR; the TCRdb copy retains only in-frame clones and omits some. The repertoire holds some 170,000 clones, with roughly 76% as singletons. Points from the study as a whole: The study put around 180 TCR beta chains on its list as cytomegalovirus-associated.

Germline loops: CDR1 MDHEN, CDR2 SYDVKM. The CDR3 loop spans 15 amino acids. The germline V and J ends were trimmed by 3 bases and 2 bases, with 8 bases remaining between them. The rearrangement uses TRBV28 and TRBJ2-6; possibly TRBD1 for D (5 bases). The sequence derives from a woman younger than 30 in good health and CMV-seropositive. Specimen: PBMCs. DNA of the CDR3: TGTGCCAGCAGTTTCCCGGACACTGGGGCCAACGTCCTGACTTTC. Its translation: CASSFPDTGANVLTF.